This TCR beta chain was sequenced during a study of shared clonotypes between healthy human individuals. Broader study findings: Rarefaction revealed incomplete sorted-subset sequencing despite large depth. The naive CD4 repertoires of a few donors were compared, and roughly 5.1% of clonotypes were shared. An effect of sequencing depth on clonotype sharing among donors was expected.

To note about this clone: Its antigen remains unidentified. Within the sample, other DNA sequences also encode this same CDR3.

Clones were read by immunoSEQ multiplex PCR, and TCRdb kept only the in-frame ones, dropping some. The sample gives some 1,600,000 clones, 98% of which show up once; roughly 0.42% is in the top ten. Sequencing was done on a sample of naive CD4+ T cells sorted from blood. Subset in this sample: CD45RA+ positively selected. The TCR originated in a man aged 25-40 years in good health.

CDR3 protein: CASSVGSGSTDTQYF. The CDR3 DNA reads TGTGCCAGCAGCGTAGGTTCGGGTAGCACAGATACGCAGTATTTT. The chain uses TRBV9 and TRBJ2-3, with D uncertain. This CDR3 has 15 residues. Trimming took off 0 bases at V and 0 bases at J, with 8 bases between the two ends. CDR1 SGDLS and CDR2 YYNGEE come from the germline V gene.